The T cell receptor (beta chain) described here comes from a study of T-cell memory formation after mild COVID-19 (dated by TCRdb to about 2021). Study-level background: Most TCR sequence clusters were specific to one of the two donors. In two donors, T-cell clones that expanded and contracted after mild COVID-19 were followed by sequencing TCRalpha and TCRbeta repertoires longitudinally. Two young, previously healthy adult volunteers made up the cohort, one male and one female.

The listed sequencing device is Illumina NovaSeq 6000. Using 5'RACE with constant-segment primers, TCRalpha and TCRbeta cDNA libraries were constructed, with sample barcodes and unique molecular identifiers added in the process. Trizol reagent was used to extract RNA from every sample. Libraries were amplified in two PCR steps, with a second sample barcode and Illumina TruSeq adapters added in the second step. Libraries were sequenced on an Illumina NovaSeq with 2 x 150 bp paired-end reads. In the source study's methods: Reads were demultiplexed and collapsed into UMI-guided consensus sequences with migec v1.2.7. Using mixcr v2.1.11, the UMI consensuses were aligned to TRA and TRB V and J templates and assembled into clonotypes. Expanded or contracted clonotypes were those called significant by both edgeR and NoisET, with noise models trained on biological replicates. For edgeR calls, the thresholds were a false discovery rate-adjusted p below 0.01 and a log2 fold-change of 1. As an exploratory analysis of dynamics, max-normalized trajectories of the 1000 most abundant clonotypes were examined by PCA with hierarchical clustering. The CD4 or CD8 phenotype of responding clones was assigned using the separately sequenced CD4+ and CD8+ repertoires. The public reads were quality trimmed at Q25 with fastp and then assembled into clones with MiXCR by TCRdb, keeping productive beta chains. Each record represents a unique CDR3 protein, reported with the most common genes and DNA among its rows. In this record, the V and J calls reflect TCRdb's handling and not the investigators' own analysis. The sample table shows roughly 300,000 distinct CDR3 sequences, and approximately 14% are seen once. About a fifth of the sample is in the top ten clones.

Summary of the overall study and its limitations: Only a couple of mild cases were covered by the study, and larger cohorts that include severe cases with pre-infection samples were considered necessary. SARS-CoV-2 specificity was not confirmed for the second-wave clones peaking on day 37. Clones that contracted from day 15 to 85 showed balanced CD4/CD8 phenotypes, whereas a second wave of clones that expanded from day 15 to 37 leaned towards CD4+. The detection of some responding clones in pre-infection memory suggests that pre-existing cross-reactive memory T cells joined the SARS-CoV-2 response. Contracting CD4+ clones turned up mainly in the CM and EM memory subsets, whereas EMRA was where CD8+ clones were enriched.

This clonotype has more than one count but fewer than ten. The antigen it recognizes is unknown. Base quality data are lacking; no much larger clone is found one base away. Trimming costs V 0 bases and J 4 bases, and their ends lie 15 bases apart. The CDR3 goes from the cysteine to the phenylalanine over 15 residues. CDR3 DNA is the only sequence kept; it has 45 bases, read in frame from the first base. In the germline V gene (reference sequence), CDR1 corresponds to DFQATT and CDR2 to SNEGSKA. Ficoll-Paque density gradient centrifugation was the method used to isolate PBMCs. Sequencing used PBMCs or a T cell subset sorted from them (not recorded which). This clonotype originated in a man aged 18-30 years who had mild COVID-19 (a few samples of this study predate the infection). The sample titles of this study are shuffled in the database, so cell type and time point are left out; the donor was told from shared clones. The sequence is built from TRBV20-1 and TRBJ1-1; no D gene can be assigned with confidence. The CDR3 corresponds to CSARDRLSVSTEAFF. The sequenced DNA is TGCAGTGCTAGAGATAGGTTGTCCGTCTCCACTGAAGCTTTCTTT.